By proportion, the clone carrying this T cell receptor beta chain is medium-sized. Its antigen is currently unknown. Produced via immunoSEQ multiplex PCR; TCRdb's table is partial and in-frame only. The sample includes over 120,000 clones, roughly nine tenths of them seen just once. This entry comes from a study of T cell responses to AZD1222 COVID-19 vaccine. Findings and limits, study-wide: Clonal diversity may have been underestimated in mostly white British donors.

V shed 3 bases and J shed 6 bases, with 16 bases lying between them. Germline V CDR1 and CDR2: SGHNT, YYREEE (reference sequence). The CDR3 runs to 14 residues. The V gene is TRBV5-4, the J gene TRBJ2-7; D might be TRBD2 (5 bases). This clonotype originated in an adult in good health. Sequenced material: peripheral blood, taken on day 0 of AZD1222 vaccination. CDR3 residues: CASSSPGKASEQYF. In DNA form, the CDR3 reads TGTGCCAGCAGCTCCCCCGGGAAGGCGTCCGAGCAGTACTTC.